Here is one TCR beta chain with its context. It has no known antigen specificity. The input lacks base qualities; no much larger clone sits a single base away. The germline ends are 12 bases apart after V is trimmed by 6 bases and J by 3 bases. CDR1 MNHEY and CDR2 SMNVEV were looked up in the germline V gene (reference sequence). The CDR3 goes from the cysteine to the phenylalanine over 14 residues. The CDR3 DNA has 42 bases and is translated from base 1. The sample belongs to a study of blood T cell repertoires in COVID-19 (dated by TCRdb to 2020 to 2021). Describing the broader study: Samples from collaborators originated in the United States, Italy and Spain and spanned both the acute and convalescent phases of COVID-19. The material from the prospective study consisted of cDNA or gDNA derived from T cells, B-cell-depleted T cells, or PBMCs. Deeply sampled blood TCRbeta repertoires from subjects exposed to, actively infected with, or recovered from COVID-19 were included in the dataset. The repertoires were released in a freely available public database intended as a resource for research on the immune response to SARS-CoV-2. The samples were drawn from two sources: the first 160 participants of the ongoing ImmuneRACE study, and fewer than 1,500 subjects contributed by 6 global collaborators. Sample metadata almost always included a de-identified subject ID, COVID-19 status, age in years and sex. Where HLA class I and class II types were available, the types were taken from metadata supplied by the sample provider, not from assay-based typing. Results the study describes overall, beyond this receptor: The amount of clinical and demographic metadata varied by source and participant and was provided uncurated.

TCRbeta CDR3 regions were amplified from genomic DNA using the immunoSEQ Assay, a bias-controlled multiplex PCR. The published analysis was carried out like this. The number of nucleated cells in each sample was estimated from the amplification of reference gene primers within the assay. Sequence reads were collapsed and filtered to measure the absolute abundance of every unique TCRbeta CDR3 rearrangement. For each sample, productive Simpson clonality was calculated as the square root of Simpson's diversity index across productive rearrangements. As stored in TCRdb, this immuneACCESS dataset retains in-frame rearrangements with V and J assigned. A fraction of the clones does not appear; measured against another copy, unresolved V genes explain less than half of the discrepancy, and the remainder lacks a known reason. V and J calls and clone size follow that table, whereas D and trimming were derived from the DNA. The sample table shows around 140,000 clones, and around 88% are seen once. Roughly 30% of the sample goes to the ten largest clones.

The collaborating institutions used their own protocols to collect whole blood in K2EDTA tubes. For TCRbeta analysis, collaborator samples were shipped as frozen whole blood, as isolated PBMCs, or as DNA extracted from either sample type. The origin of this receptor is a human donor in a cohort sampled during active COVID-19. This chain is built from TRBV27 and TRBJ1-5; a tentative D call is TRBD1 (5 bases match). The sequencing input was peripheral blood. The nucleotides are TGTGCCAGCAGGGCATGGGGCACCAATCAGCCCCAGCATTTT. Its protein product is CASRAWGTNQPQHF.